Included here is one T cell receptor beta chain sequence, with context. Its antigen remains unidentified. No much larger clone is present one base from it, and per-base qualities are unavailable. Deep-level sequencing was performed on ex vivo total memory CD4+ samples, with a detection sensitivity of one cell in 200,000. The QIAamp DNA Micro Kit was used to extract genomic DNA from cell pellets, and spectrophotometry was used to check the DNA quantity and purity. The immunoSEQ multiplex PCR assay was used to amplify the TCR Vbeta CDR3 regions. Amplicons were sequenced on the Illumina HiSeq platform. Retrieved sequences were 87 nucleotides long and contained the CDR3 region. Processing in the source paper ran as follows. A clonotype was defined as a unique productive TCR Vbeta nucleotide sequence, quantified by productive template frequency from ImmunoSEQ Analyzer V3.0. A threshold at the top 5th percentile of each frequency-ranked repertoire was used to define expanded clonotypes. The R package fossil was used to compute repertoire overlap as Chao-Jaccard, and the R package MASS was used to visualize the overlap by nonmetric multidimensional scaling. TCRdb took over this immuneACCESS table, retaining in-frame rearrangements with V and J assigned. Such tables are incomplete; in checked studies, under half of the missing clones stem from an unresolved V gene, and the remainder is unexplained. The D gene and trimming were derived from the DNA, and the V and J assignments and clone size from that table. The sample table shows about 25,000 clones, and 65% to 85% are seen once. The ten largest clones add up to more than 0.95% of the sample.

Memory CD4+ T cells were FACS-sorted on a FACSAria III to over 95% purity as all CD4+ cells other than CD45RA+CCR7+CD95- naive cells. Healthy donor blood was obtained from blood donation centers in Switzerland. Positive selection with CD4 and CD14 magnetic microbeads was used to enrich total CD4+ T cells and monocytes. CD8+, CD14+, CD16+, CD56+, CD19+ and CD25-bright cells were excluded before sorting. In a couple of blood donors, total memory CD4+ T cells were sequenced directly ex vivo to assess in vivo expansion of bacteria-reactive clonotypes. Ficoll-Paque Plus was used to isolate peripheral blood mononuclear cells from donor blood. The sample comes from a study of human CD4 T cells and Enterobacteriaceae (dated by TCRdb to 2020 to 2022). General conclusions and limits of the study: Ex vivo, broadly cross-reactive clonotypes were observed to appear more expanded than specific clonotypes, with about 55% of the 19 and most of the roughly 30 being found within the top 5%. The reactivity of ex vivo clonotypes was inferred solely by matching the nucleotide sequences of those clonotypes to CFSE-low cultures from the same donors.

V is reduced by 4 bases and J by 2 bases, leaving a spacing of 12 bases between them. As encoded in the germline V gene, CDR1 is KGHSH while CDR2 is LQKENI. From cysteine to phenylalanine, the CDR3 is 15 amino acids long. CDR3 DNA is the only sequence kept; it has 45 bases, read in frame from the first base. The sequenced sample was memory CD4+ T cells from blood. The sample's cell subset or site label is to be understood as: total memory CD4 T cells sorted directly ex vivo, unstimulated. This TCR derives from a human donor in good health. Recombination linked TRBV18 to TRBJ1-5, with no D gene named confidently. CDR3 loop: CASSQGTRGNQPQHF. The DNA is TGTGCCAGCTCACAGGGCACGCGAGGCAATCAGCCCCAGCATTTT.